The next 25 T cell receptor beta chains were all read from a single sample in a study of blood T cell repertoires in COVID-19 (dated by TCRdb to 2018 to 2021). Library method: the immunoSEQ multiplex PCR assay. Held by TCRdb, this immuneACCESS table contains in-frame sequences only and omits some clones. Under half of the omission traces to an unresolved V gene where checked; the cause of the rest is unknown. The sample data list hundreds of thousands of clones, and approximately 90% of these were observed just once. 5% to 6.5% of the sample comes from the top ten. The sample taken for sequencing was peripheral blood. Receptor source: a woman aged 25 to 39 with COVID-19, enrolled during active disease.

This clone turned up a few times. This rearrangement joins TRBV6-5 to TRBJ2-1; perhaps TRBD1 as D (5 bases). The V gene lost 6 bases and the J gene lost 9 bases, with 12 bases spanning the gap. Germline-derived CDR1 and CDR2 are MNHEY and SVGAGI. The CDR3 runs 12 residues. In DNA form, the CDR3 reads TGTGCCAGCAGGAAAGACAGTGGTGAGCAGTTCTTC. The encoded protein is CASRKDSGEQFF.

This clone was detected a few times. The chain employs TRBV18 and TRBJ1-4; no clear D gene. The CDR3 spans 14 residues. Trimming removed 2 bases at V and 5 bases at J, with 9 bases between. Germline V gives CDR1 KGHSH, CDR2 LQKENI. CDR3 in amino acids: CASSPGLANEKLFF. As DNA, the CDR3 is TGTGCCAGCTCACCAGGGTTAGCCAATGAAAAACTGTTTTTT.

The CDR3 bases are TGCGCCAGCAGCTTAGGCACAGCAACTAATGAAAAACTGTTTTTT. As protein: CASSLGTATNEKLFF. The chain employs TRBV5-1 and TRBJ1-4; D unresolved. The CDR3 length is 15 residues. Looked up from germline, CDR1 is SGHRS and CDR2 is YFSETQ. Between the trimmed V and J ends, which lost 2 bases and 0 bases, there was a span of 8 bases.

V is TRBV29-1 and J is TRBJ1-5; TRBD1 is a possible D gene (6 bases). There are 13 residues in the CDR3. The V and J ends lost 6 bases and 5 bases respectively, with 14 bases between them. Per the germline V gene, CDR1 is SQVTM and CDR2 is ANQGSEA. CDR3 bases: TGCAGCGTCCGCGGGGGGGCTGATCAGCCCCAGCATTTT. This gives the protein CSVRGGADQPQHF.

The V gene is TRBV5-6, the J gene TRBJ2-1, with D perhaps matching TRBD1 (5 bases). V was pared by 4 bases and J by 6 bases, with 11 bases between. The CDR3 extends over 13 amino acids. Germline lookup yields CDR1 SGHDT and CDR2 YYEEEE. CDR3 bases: TGTGCCAGCAGCCGTAGACAGTTCAATGAGCAGTTCTTC. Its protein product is CASSRRQFNEQFF.

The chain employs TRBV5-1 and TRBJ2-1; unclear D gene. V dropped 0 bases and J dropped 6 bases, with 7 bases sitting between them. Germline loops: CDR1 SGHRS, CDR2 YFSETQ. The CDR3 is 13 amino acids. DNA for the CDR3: TGCGCCAGCAGCTTGGTGGCCCTCAATGAGCAGTTCTTC. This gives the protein CASSLVALNEQFF.

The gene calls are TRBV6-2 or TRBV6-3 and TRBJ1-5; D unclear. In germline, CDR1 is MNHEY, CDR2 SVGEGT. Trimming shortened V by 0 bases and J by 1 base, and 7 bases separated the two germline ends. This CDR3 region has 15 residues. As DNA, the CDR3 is TGTGCCAGCAGTTACTCTGGGAGCAGCAATCAGCCCCAGCATTTT. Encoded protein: CASSYSGSSNQPQHF.

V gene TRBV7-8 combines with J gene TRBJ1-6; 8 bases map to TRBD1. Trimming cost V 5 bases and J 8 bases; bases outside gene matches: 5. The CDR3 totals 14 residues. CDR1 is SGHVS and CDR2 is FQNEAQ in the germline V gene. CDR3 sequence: CASSLGQGHSPLHF. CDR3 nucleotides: TGTGCCAGCAGCCTCGGACAGGGCCATTCACCCCTCCACTTT.

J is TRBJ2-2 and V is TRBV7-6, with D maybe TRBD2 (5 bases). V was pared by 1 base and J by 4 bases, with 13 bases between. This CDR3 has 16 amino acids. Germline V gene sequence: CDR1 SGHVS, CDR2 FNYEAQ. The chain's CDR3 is CASSLGGGPSTGELFF. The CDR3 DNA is TGTGCCAGCAGCTTAGGAGGCGGGCCGAGCACCGGGGAGCTGTTTTTT.

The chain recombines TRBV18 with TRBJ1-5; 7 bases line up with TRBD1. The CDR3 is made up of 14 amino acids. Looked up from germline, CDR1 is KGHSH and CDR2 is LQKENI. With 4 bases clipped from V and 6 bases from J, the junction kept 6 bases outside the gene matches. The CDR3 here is CASSQVRGSQPQHF. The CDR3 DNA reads TGTGCCAGCTCACAAGTCAGGGGGAGTCAGCCCCAGCATTTT.

CDR3 DNA: TGTGCCAGCAGCTTAGACGAGACAGGGGGCACTGAAGCTTTCTTT. Its protein is CASSLDETGGTEAFF. The J gene is TRBJ1-1, the V gene TRBV7-8, with TRBD1 matching over 9 bases. CDR3 length equals 15 residues. The germline gives CDR1 SGHVS, CDR2 FQNEAQ. J gave up 4 bases and V 1 base, and 4 bases lay outside the gene matches.

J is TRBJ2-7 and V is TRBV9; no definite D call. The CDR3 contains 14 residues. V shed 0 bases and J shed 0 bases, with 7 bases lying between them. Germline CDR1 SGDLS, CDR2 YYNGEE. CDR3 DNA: TGTGCCAGCAGCGTAGTCAAGAGCTCCTACGAGCAGTACGTC. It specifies CASSVVKSSYEQYV.

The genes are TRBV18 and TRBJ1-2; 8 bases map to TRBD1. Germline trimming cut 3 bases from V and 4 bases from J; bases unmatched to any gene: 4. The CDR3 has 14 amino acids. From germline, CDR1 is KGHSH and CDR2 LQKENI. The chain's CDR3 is CASSPGTGAYGYTF. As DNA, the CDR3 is TGTGCCAGCTCACCCGGGACAGGTGCCTATGGCTACACCTTC.

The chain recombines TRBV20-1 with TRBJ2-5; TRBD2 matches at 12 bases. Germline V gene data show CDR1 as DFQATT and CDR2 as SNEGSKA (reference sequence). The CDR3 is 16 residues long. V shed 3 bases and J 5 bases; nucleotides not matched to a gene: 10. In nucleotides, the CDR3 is TGCAGTGCTAGTGGGTTATGGCTAGCGGGAGGGGAGACCCAGTACTTC. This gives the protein CSASGLWLAGGETQYF.

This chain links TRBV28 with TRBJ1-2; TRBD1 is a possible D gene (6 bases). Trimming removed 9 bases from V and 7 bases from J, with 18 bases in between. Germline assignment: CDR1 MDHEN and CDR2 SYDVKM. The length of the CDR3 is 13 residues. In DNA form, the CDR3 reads TGTGCCAGTTCCGGGACAACGAGGACTGGCTACACCTTC. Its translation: CASSGTTRTGYTF.

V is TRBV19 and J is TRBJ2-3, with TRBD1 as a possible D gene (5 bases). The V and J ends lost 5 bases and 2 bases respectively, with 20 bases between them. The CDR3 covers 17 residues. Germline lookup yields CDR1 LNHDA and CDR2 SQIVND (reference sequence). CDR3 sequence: CASSQGWQGENTDTQYF. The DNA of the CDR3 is TGTGCCAGTAGTCAGGGTTGGCAGGGTGAGAACACAGATACGCAGTATTTT.

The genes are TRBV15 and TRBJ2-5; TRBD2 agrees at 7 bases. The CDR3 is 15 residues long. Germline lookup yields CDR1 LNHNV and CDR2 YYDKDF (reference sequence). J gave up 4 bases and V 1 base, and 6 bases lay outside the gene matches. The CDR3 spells CATSRARGSSETQYF. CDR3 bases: TGTGCCACCAGCAGAGCGCGGGGGTCCTCAGAGACCCAGTACTTC.

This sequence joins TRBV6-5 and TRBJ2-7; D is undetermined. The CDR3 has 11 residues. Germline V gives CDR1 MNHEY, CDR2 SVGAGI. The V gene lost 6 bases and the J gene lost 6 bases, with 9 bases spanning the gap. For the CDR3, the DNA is TGTGCCAGCAGAACGGTTAGCGAGCAGTACTTC. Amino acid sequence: CASRTVSEQYF.

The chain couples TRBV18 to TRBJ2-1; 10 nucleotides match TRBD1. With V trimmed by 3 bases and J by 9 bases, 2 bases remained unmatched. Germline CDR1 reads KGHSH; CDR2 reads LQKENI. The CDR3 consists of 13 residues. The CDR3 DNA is TGTGCCAGCTCACCGACAGGGGGCGTTGAGCAGTTCTTC. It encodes CASSPTGGVEQFF.

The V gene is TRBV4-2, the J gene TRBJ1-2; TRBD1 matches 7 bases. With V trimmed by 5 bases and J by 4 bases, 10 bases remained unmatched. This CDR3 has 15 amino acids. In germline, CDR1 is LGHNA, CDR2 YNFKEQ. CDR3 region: CASSLEGGDGYGYTF. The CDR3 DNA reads TGTGCCAGCAGCTTGGAAGGGGGCGACGGCTATGGCTACACCTTC.

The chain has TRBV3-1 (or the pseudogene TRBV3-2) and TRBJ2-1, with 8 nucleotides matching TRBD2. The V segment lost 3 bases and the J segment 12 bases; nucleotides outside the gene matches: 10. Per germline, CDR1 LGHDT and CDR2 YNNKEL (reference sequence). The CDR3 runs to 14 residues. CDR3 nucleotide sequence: TGTGCCAGCAGCCAGGACCTTCGGGAGGGCTGGCAGTTCTTC. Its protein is CASSQDLREGWQFF.

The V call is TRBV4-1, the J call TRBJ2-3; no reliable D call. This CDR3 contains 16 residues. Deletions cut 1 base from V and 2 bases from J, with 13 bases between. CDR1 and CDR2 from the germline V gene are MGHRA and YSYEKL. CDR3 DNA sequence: TGCGCCAGCAGCCAAGGGTTAAAACTTTTCACAGATACGCAGTATTTT. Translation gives CASSQGLKLFTDTQYF.

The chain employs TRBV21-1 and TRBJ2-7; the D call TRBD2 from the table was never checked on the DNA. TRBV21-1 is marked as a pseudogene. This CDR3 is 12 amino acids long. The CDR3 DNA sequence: TGTGCCAGCAGCACTAGCGGGACCGAGCAGTACGTC. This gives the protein CASSTSGTEQYV.

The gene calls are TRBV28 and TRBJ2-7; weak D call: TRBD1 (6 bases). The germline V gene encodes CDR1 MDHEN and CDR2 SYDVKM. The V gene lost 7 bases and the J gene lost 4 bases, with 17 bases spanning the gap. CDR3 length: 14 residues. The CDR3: CASTPAPGEYEQYF. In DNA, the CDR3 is TGTGCCAGCACCCCGGCGCCAGGGGAGTACGAGCAGTACTTC.

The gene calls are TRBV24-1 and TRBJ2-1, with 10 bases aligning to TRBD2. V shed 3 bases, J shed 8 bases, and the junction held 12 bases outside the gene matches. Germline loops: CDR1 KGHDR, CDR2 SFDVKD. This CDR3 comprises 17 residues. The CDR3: CATSDPVAGGDLDEQFF. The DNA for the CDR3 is TGTGCCACCAGTGATCCCGTAGCGGGAGGAGATTTGGATGAGCAGTTCTTC.